Listed below are T cell receptor beta chains from one sample, sequenced in a study of molecular identifiers for immune sequencing clone quantification. TCRdb reanalysed the PCR reads using MiXCR and keeps one entry per CDR3 protein. The sample includes hundreds of thousands of distinct CDR3 sequences, approximately 20% of them seen just once. The sequencing sample was made of naive CD8+ T cells from blood, with Jurkat cell RNA spiked in. The receptors were sampled from a human donor in good health. Some libraries in this study had Jurkat cell RNA spiked in. Each CDR3 is given with its conserved first and last residue. D genes are given only for firm matches. Clone sizes are given selectively: once, few, many, or a class where the clone is expanded.

CDR3 protein: CASRRTVMSTEAFF; CDR3 DNA: TGTGCCAGCCGAAGGACAGTCATGAGCACTGAAGCTTTCTTT; J gene: TRBJ1-1; D gene: .; V gene: TRBV28; clone size: few
CDR3 protein: CASSWATSGGPDTQYF; CDR3 DNA: TGTGCCAGCAGCTGGGCGACTAGCGGGGGCCCAGATACGCAGTATTTT; J gene: TRBJ2-3; D gene: TRBD2; V gene: TRBV7-9; clone size: .
CDR3 protein: CASSPGAGPNEQFF; CDR3 DNA: TGTGCCAGCAGCCCAGGGGCGGGGCCCAATGAGCAGTTCTTC; J gene: TRBJ2-1; D gene: .; V gene: TRBV11-3; clone size: many
CDR3 protein: CASSQRDGKNIQYF; CDR3 DNA: TGTGCCAGCAGCCAACGGGACGGAAAAAACATTCAGTACTTC; J gene: TRBJ2-4; D gene: .; V gene: TRBV3-1; clone size: .
CDR3 protein: CASSYAGGEQFF; CDR3 DNA: TGTGCCAGCAGTTACGCTGGTGGTGAGCAGTTCTTC; J gene: TRBJ2-1; D gene: .; V gene: TRBV6-2/TRBV6-3; clone size: .
CDR3 protein: CASSQVWATGGGTTEAFF; CDR3 DNA: TGTGCCAGCAGCCAAGTTTGGGCTACGGGGGGGGGTACAACTGAAGCTTTCTTT; J gene: TRBJ1-1; D gene: .; V gene: TRBV16; clone size: few
CDR3 protein: CASSISGPAAFF; CDR3 DNA: TGTGCCAGCAGTATATCAGGCCCGGCTGCTTTCTTT; J gene: TRBJ1-1; D gene: .; V gene: TRBV12-3/TRBV12-4; clone size: many
CDR3 protein: CASSLQGGTEAFF; CDR3 DNA: TGTGCCAGCAGTTTACAGGGGGGCACTGAAGCTTTCTTT; J gene: TRBJ1-1; D gene: TRBD1; V gene: TRBV27; clone size: many
CDR3 protein: CASSLVGGPRETQYF; CDR3 DNA: TGTGCCAGCAGTTTAGTGGGAGGGCCTCGAGAGACCCAGTACTTC; J gene: TRBJ2-5; D gene: TRBD2; V gene: TRBV12-3/TRBV12-4; clone size: few
CDR3 protein: CASSHLAGQETQYF; CDR3 DNA: TGTGCCAGCAGCCATCTAGCGGGCCAAGAGACCCAGTACTTC; J gene: TRBJ2-5; D gene: TRBD2; V gene: TRBV7-9; clone size: many
CDR3 protein: CATSRGNSGGVTDTQYF; CDR3 DNA: TGTGCCACCAGCAGAGGAAATAGCGGGGGAGTCACAGATACGCAGTATTTT; J gene: TRBJ2-3; D gene: TRBD2; V gene: TRBV15; clone size: few
CDR3 protein: CASGTQGINYGYTF; CDR3 DNA: TGTGCCAGCGGAACACAGGGGATCAACTATGGCTACACCTTC; J gene: TRBJ1-2; D gene: TRBD1; V gene: TRBV27; clone size: few
CDR3 protein: CASSYTVSITEAFF; CDR3 DNA: TGTGCCAGCAGTTATACGGTTTCGATCACTGAAGCTTTCTTT; J gene: TRBJ1-1; D gene: .; V gene: TRBV6-5; clone size: many
CDR3 protein: CASTRTPGGPYNEQFF; CDR3 DNA: TGTGCCAGCACCCGCACTCCGGGAGGGCCTTACAATGAGCAGTTCTTC; J gene: TRBJ2-1; D gene: TRBD2; V gene: TRBV3-1; clone size: few
CDR3 protein: CASSLQGGIYGYTF; CDR3 DNA: TGTGCCAGCAGTTTGCAGGGCGGGATCTATGGCTACACCTTC; J gene: TRBJ1-2; D gene: .; V gene: TRBV12-3/TRBV12-4; clone size: many
CDR3 protein: CASSQDPGSIHYGYTF; CDR3 DNA: TGCGCCAGCAGCCAAGATCCAGGGAGTATTCACTATGGCTACACCTTC; J gene: TRBJ1-2; D gene: .; V gene: TRBV4-1; clone size: many
CDR3 protein: CASSLGGAKTQYF; CDR3 DNA: TGTGCCAGCAGTTTAGGGGGCGCAAAGACCCAGTACTTC; J gene: TRBJ2-5; D gene: .; V gene: TRBV27; clone size: .
CDR3 protein: CASGRGGLPPPNTGELFF; CDR3 DNA: TGCGCCAGCGGTCGGGGGGGACTTCCACCTCCGAACACCGGGGAGCTGTTTTTT; J gene: TRBJ2-2; D gene: TRBD2; V gene: TRBV5-1; clone size: many
CDR3 protein: CASSYPSGNTGELFF; CDR3 DNA: TGTGCCAGCAGTTACCCCAGCGGCAACACCGGGGAGCTGTTTTTT; J gene: TRBJ2-2; D gene: .; V gene: TRBV6-5; clone size: many
CDR3 protein: CASSSLEPGLALYEQYF; CDR3 DNA: TGTGCCAGCAGTTCACTCGAACCGGGACTAGCTCTCTACGAGCAGTACTTC; J gene: TRBJ2-7; D gene: TRBD2; V gene: TRBV6-2/TRBV6-3; clone size: few
CDR3 protein: CATGGGLREAQYF; CDR3 DNA: TGTGCCACCGGGGGGGGGCTGAGGGAGGCCCAGTACTTC; J gene: TRBJ2-5; D gene: TRBD2; V gene: TRBV7-6; clone size: .
CDR3 protein: CSAALGGTEAFF; CDR3 DNA: TGCAGTGCTGCCTTGGGAGGGACTGAAGCTTTCTTT; J gene: TRBJ1-1; D gene: .; V gene: TRBV20-1; clone size: many
CDR3 protein: CASSVDWAATDTQYF; CDR3 DNA: TGTGCCAGCAGCGTAGACTGGGCGGCCACAGATACGCAGTATTTT; J gene: TRBJ2-3; D gene: .; V gene: TRBV9; clone size: many
CDR3 protein: CASTDRGYYGYTF; CDR3 DNA: TGTGCCAGTACGGACAGGGGGTACTATGGCTACACCTTC; J gene: TRBJ1-2; D gene: TRBD1; V gene: TRBV19; clone size: many
CDR3 protein: CASSLYGSSTDTQYF; CDR3 DNA: TGTGCCAGCAGCTTATACGGGAGTAGCACAGATACGCAGTATTTT; J gene: TRBJ2-3; D gene: .; V gene: TRBV7-3; clone size: many
CDR3 protein: CASRRRPDRGPSDTQYF; CDR3 DNA: TGTGCCAGCAGAAGAAGGCCGGACAGGGGTCCATCAGATACGCAGTATTTT; J gene: TRBJ2-3; D gene: .; V gene: TRBV21-1; clone size: .
CDR3 protein: CASSQDRLATSTDTQYF; CDR3 DNA: TGCGCCAGCAGCCAAGATAGGCTAGCGACTAGCACAGATACGCAGTATTTT; J gene: TRBJ2-3; D gene: .; V gene: TRBV4-3; clone size: many
CDR3 protein: CASSQGFGTGNTIYF; CDR3 DNA: TGTGCCAGCAGCCAAGGTTTTGGTACTGGAAACACCATATATTTT; J gene: TRBJ1-3; D gene: .; V gene: TRBV14; clone size: many
CDR3 protein: CASNGDSYQETQYF; CDR3 DNA: TGTGCCAGCAACGGGGACAGTTACCAAGAGACCCAGTACTTC; J gene: TRBJ2-5; D gene: TRBD1; V gene: TRBV28; clone size: many
CDR3 protein: CASNEGQFWIQYF; CDR3 DNA: TGTGCCAGCAACGAGGGGCAGTTCTGGATCCAGTACTTC; J gene: TRBJ2-5; D gene: .; V gene: TRBV2; clone size: .
CDR3 protein: CASSLAPGPASDTQYF; CDR3 DNA: TGTGCCAGCAGCTTGGCCCCCGGACCAGCGTCGGATACCCAGTACTTC; J gene: TRBJ2-5; D gene: .; V gene: TRBV5-3; clone size: .
CDR3 protein: CASSYETHYGANVLTF; CDR3 DNA: TGTGCCAGCAGTTACGAGACGCACTATGGGGCCAACGTCCTGACTTTC; J gene: TRBJ2-6; D gene: .; V gene: TRBV6-5; clone size: many
CDR3 protein: CASSPPGHPYGYTF; CDR3 DNA: TGTGCCAGCAGCCCGCCGGGACACCCCTATGGCTACACCTTC; J gene: TRBJ1-2; D gene: .; V gene: TRBV7-9; clone size: many
CDR3 protein: CASSPASGSTDTQYF; CDR3 DNA: TGTGCCAGCAGTCCCGCTAGCGGGAGCACAGATACGCAGTATTTT; J gene: TRBJ2-3; D gene: TRBD2; V gene: TRBV12-3/TRBV12-4; clone size: many
CDR3 protein: CASSKVRDSASSYEQYF; CDR3 DNA: TGTGCCAGCAGCAAAGTTAGGGACAGTGCTAGCTCCTACGAGCAGTACTTC; J gene: TRBJ2-7; D gene: .; V gene: TRBV21-1; clone size: few
CDR3 protein: CASSLEHLGGSPLHF; CDR3 DNA: TGTGCCAGCAGCTTAGAACATCTCGGAGGTTCACCCCTCCACTTT; J gene: TRBJ1-6; D gene: .; V gene: TRBV7-2; clone size: many
CDR3 protein: CASSQVGEGETQYF; CDR3 DNA: TGTGCCAGCAGCCAAGTGGGCGAAGGAGAGACCCAGTACTTC; J gene: TRBJ2-5; D gene: .; V gene: TRBV3-1; clone size: many
CDR3 protein: CASIDPSDTGGQLTDYEQYF; CDR3 DNA: TGTGCCAGCATCGACCCCTCGGATACAGGGGGCCAACTTACGGACTACGAGCAGTACTTC; J gene: TRBJ2-7; D gene: .; V gene: TRBV21-1; clone size: .
CDR3 protein: CASVSSVDEQFF; CDR3 DNA: TGTGCCAGCGTCTCTAGCGTCGATGAGCAGTTCTTC; J gene: TRBJ2-1; D gene: .; V gene: TRBV27; clone size: many
CDR3 protein: CASSPGNRGAELTGELFF; CDR3 DNA: TGTGCCAGCAGCCCCGGAAATCGGGGGGCTGAACTCACCGGGGAGCTGTTTTTT; J gene: TRBJ2-2; D gene: .; V gene: TRBV9; clone size: .
CDR3 protein: CASSVEGTNEKLFF; CDR3 DNA: TGTGCCAGCAGCGTAGAGGGGACTAATGAAAAACTGTTTTTT; J gene: TRBJ1-4; D gene: .; V gene: TRBV9; clone size: many
CDR3 protein: CAWSVGQGAQPQHF; CDR3 DNA: TGTGCCTGGAGTGTGGGACAGGGGGCCCAGCCCCAGCATTTT; J gene: TRBJ1-5; D gene: TRBD1; V gene: TRBV30; clone size: few
CDR3 protein: CASSHTGYGNQPQHF; CDR3 DNA: TGTGCCAGTAGTCACACAGGGTACGGAAATCAGCCCCAGCATTTT; J gene: TRBJ1-5; D gene: .; V gene: TRBV19; clone size: few
CDR3 protein: CASTTPGVSSSNIQYF; CDR3 DNA: TGTGCCAGCACCACTCCGGGGGTTTCGAGCTCAAACATTCAGTACTTC; J gene: TRBJ2-4; D gene: .; V gene: TRBV12-3/TRBV12-4; clone size: .
CDR3 protein: CAWSPRGGPGDTQYF; CDR3 DNA: TGTGCCTGGAGTCCCCGCGGGGGCCCCGGGGATACGCAGTATTTT; J gene: TRBJ2-3; D gene: .; V gene: TRBV30; clone size: many
CDR3 protein: CASSLTGQNNEKLFF; CDR3 DNA: TGTGCCAGCAGCCTCACCGGACAGAATAATGAAAAACTGTTTTTT; J gene: TRBJ1-4; D gene: .; V gene: TRBV11-1; clone size: many
CDR3 protein: CAISGWDRGATNYGYTF; CDR3 DNA: TGTGCCATCAGTGGATGGGACAGGGGCGCAACTAACTATGGCTACACCTTC; J gene: TRBJ1-2; D gene: TRBD1; V gene: TRBV10-3; clone size: .
CDR3 protein: CAWSVLASTDTQYF; CDR3 DNA: TGTGCCTGGAGTGTCCTCGCTAGCACAGATACGCAGTATTTT; J gene: TRBJ2-3; D gene: .; V gene: TRBV30; clone size: many
CDR3 protein: CASSQDNPGTRSNYGYTF; CDR3 DNA: TGCGCCAGCAGCCAAGATAACCCCGGGACGCGGTCCAACTATGGCTACACCTTC; J gene: TRBJ1-2; D gene: .; V gene: TRBV4-3; clone size: .
CDR3 protein: CASSLKQWPLVPDTQYF; CDR3 DNA: TGTGCCAGCAGCTTAAAGCAGTGGCCGTTAGTCCCAGATACGCAGTATTTT; J gene: TRBJ2-3; D gene: .; V gene: TRBV11-2; clone size: .
CDR3 protein: CASSPAGGAYEQYF; CDR3 DNA: TGTGCCAGTAGCCCAGCGGGGGGAGCCTACGAGCAGTACTTC; J gene: TRBJ2-7; D gene: TRBD2; V gene: TRBV19; clone size: .
CDR3 protein: CASSQAWAGSEQFF; CDR3 DNA: TGCGCCAGCAGCCAAGCTTGGGCGGGATCTGAGCAGTTCTTC; J gene: TRBJ2-1; D gene: .; V gene: TRBV4-3; clone size: few